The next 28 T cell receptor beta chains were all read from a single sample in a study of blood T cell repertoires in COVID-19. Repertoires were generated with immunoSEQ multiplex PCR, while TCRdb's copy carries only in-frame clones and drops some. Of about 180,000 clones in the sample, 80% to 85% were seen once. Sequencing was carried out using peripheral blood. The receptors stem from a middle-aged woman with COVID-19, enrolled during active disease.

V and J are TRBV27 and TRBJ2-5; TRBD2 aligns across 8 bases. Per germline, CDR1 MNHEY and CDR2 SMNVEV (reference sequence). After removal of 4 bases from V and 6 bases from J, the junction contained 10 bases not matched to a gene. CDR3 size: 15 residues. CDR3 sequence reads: CASSSPSGSGKTQYF. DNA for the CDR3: TGTGCCAGCAGTTCACCGAGCGGGAGTGGAAAGACCCAGTACTTC.

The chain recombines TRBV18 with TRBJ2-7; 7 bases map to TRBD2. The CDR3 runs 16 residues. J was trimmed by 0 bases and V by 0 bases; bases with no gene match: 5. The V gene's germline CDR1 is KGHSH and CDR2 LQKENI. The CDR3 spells CASSPPGEGRSYEQYF. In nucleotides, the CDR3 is TGTGCCAGCTCACCACCGGGGGAGGGCCGCTCCTACGAGCAGTACTTC.

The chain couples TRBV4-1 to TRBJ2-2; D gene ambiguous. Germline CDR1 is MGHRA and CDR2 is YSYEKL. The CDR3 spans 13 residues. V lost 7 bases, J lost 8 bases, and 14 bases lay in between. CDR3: CASTASAGGELFF. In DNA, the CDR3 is TGCGCCAGCACGGCAAGCGCCGGGGGGGAGCTGTTTTTT.

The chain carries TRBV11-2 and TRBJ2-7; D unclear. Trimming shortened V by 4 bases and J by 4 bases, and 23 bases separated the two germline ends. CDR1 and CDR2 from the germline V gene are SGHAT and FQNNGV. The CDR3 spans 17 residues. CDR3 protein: CASSSFAGSEVVYEQYF. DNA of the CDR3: TGTGCCAGCAGCTCCTTTGCCGGGTCAGAGGTTGTATACGAGCAGTACTTC.

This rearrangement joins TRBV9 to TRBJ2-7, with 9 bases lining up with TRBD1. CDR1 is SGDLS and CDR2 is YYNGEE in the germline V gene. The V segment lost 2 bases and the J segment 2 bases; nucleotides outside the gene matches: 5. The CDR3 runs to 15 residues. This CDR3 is CASSVGTGSAYEQYF. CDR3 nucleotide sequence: TGTGCCAGCAGCGTCGGGACAGGGAGCGCCTACGAGCAGTACTTC. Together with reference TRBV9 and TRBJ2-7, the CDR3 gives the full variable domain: DSGVTQTPKHLITATGQRVTLRCSPRSGDLSVYWYQQSLDQGLQFLIQYYNGEERAKGNILERFSAQQFPDLHSELNLSSLELGDSALYFCASSVGTGSAYEQYFGPGTRLTVT.

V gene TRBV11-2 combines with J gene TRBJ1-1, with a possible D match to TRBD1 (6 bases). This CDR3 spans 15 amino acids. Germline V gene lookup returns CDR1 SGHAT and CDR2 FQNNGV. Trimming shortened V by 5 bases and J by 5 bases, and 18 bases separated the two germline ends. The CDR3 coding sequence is TGTGCCAGCAGCCCCCTCGGGGGGCAGGGGACTGAAGCTTTCTTT. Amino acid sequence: CASSPLGGQGTEAFF.

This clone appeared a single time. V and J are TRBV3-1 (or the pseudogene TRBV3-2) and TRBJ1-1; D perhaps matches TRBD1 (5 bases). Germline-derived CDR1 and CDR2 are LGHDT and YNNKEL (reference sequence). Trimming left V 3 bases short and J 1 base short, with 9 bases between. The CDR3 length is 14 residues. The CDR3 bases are TGTGCCAGCAGCCACTCCGACAGGAACACTGAAGCTTTCTTT. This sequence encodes CASSHSDRNTEAFF.

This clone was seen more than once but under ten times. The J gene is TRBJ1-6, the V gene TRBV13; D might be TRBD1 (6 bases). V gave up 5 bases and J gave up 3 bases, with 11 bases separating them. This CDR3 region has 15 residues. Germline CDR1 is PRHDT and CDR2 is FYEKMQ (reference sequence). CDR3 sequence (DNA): TGTGCCAGCAGCCGGAACAGGGACTATAATTCACCCCTCCACTTT. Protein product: CASSRNRDYNSPLHF.

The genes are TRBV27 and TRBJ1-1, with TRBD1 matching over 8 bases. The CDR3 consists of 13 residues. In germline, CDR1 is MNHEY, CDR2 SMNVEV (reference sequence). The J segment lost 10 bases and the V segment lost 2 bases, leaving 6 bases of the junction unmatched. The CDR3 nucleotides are TGTGCCAGCAGTTTAAGGACAGGGCGTGTAGCTTTCTTT. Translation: CASSLRTGRVAFF.

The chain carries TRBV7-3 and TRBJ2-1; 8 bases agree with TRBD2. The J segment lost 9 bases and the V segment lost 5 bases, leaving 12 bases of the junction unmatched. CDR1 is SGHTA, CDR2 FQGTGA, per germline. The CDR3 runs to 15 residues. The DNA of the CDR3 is TGTGCCAGCAGCCCAGTGGGACTAGACTCGGTTGAGCAGTTCTTC. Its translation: CASSPVGLDSVEQFF.

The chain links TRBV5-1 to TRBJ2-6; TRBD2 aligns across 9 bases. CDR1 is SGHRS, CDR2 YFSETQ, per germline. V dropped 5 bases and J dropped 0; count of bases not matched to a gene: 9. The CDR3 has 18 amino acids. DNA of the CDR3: TGCGCCAGCAGAGGCCAGCGGGGGGCTATCTCTGGGGCCAACGTCCTGACTTTC. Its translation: CASRGQRGAISGANVLTF.

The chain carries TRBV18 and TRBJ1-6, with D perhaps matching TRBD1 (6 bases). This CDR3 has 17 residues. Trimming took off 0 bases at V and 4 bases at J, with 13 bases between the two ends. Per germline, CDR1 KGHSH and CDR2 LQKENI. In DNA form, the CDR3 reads TGTGCCAGCTCACCACCGCGGGGGGCTGGATATAATTCACCCCTCCACTTT. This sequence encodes CASSPPRGAGYNSPLHF.

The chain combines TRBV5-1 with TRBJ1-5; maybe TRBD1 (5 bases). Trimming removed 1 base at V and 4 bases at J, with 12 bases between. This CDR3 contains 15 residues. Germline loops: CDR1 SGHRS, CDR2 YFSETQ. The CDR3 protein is CASSLLSGSNQPQHF. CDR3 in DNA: TGCGCCAGCAGCTTGTTGTCAGGGTCTAATCAGCCCCAGCATTTT.

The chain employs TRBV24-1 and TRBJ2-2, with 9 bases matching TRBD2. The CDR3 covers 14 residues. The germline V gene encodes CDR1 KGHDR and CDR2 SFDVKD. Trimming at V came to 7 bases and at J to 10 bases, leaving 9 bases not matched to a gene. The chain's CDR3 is CATRAGGDFVELFF. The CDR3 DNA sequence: TGTGCCACCAGAGCGGGAGGTGATTTTGTGGAGCTGTTTTTT.

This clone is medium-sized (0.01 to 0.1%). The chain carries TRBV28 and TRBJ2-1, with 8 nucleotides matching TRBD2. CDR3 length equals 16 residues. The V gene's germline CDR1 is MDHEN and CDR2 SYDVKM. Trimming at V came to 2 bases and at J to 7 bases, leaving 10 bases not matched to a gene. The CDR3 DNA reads TGTGCCAGCAGTTTACCTGGGACTAGTTTGAGTAATGAGCAGTTCTTC. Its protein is CASSLPGTSLSNEQFF.

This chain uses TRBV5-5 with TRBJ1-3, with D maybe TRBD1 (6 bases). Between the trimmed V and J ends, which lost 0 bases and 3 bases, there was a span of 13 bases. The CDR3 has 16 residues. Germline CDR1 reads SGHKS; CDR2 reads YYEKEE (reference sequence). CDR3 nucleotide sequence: TGTGCCAGCAGCTTGGCTGGACAGAAACTTGGAAACACCATATATTTT. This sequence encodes CASSLAGQKLGNTIYF.

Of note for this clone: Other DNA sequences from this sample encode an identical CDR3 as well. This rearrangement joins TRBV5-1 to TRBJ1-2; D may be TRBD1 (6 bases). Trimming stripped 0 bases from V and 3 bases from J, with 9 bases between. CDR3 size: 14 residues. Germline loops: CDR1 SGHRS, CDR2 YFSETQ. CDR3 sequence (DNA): TGCGCCAGCAGCTTGGCGGGGGGCGACTATGGCTACACCTTC. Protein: CASSLAGGDYGYTF.

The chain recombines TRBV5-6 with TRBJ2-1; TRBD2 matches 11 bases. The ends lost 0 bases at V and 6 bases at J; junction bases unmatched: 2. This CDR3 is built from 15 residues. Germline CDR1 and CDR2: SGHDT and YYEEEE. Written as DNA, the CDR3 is TGTGCCAGCAGCTTGGGTCTAGCGGGAGGCAATGAGCAGTTCTTC. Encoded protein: CASSLGLAGGNEQFF.

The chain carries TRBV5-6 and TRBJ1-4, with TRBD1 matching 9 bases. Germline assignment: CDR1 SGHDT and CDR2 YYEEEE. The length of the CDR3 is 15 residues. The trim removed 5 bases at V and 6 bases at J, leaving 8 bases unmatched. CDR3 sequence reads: CASSPGGQGYEKLFF. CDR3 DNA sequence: TGTGCCAGCAGTCCGGGGGGACAGGGATATGAAAAACTGTTTTTT.

CDR3 sequence: CASSSRDREGNEQFF. CDR3 sequence (DNA): TGTGCCAGCAGCTCCCGGGACAGGGAAGGCAATGAGCAGTTCTTC. The V call is TRBV7-9, the J call TRBJ2-1; TRBD1 matches 9 bases. The CDR3 loop spans 15 amino acids. Trimming at V came to 4 bases and at J to 6 bases, leaving 7 bases not matched to a gene. The germline V gene encodes CDR1 SEHNR and CDR2 FQNEAQ (reference sequence).

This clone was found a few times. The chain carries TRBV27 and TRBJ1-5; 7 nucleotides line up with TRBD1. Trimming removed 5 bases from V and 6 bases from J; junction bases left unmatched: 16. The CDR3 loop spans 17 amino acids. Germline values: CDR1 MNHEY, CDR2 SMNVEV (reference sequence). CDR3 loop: CASSTQGGEGFGQPQHF. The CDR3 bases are TGTGCCAGCAGTACCCAAGGGGGCGAAGGGTTCGGTCAGCCCCAGCATTTT.

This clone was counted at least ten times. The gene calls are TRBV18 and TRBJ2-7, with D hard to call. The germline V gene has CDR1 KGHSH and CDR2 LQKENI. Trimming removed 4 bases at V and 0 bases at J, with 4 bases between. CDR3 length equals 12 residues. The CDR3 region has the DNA TGTGCCAGCTCACGTAGCTCCTACGAGCAGTACTTC. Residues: CASSRSSYEQYF.

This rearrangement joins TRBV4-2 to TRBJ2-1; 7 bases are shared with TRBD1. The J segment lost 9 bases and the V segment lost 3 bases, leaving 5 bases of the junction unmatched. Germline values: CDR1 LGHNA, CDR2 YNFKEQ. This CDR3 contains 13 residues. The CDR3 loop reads CASSQEQGTEQFF. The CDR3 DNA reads TGTGCCAGCAGCCAGGAACAGGGGACTGAGCAGTTCTTC.

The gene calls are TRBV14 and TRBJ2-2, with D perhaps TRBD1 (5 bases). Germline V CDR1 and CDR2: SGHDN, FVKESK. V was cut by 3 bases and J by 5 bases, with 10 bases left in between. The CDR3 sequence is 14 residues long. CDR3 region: CASSHRVGTGELFF. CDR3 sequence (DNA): TGTGCCAGCAGCCACAGGGTCGGAACCGGGGAGCTGTTTTTT.

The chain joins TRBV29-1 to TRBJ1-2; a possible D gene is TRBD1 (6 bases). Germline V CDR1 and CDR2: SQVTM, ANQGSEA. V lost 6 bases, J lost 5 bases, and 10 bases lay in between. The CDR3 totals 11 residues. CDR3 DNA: TGCAGCGTGAGGGGACATTATGGCTACACCTTC. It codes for CSVRGHYGYTF.

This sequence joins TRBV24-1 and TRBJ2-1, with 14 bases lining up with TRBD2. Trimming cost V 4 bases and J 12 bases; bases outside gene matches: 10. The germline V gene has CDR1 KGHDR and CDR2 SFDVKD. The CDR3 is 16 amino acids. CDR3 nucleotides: TGTGCCACCAGTGACTCGGGACTAGCGGGAGAGGTAGGGCAGTTCTTC. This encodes CATSDSGLAGEVGQFF.

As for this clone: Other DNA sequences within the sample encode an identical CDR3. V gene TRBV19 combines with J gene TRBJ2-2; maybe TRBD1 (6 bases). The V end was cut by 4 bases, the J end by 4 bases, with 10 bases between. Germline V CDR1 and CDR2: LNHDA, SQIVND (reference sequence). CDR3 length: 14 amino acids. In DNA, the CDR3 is TGTGCCAGTAGTACCGGACAGTTCACCGGGGAGCTGTTTTTT. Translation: CASSTGQFTGELFF.

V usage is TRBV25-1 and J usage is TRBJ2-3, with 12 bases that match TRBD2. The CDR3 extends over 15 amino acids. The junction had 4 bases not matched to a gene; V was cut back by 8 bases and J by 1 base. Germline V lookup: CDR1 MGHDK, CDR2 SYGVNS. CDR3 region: CASGWTSGGTDTQYF. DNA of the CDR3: TGTGCCAGCGGATGGACTAGCGGGGGCACAGATACGCAGTATTTT.